These T cell receptor beta chains were read from a single sample in a study of blood T cell repertoires in COVID-19. The data were produced by immunoSEQ multiplex PCR, yet TCRdb's version contains in-frame clones alone and is incomplete. In the table there are some 300,000 clones, 85% to 90% of which are singletons. Sequenced input: PBMCs or T cells enriched from blood (not recorded which). These receptors originate from a man aged 30 to 39 who had recovered from COVID-19. CDR3s include the opening cysteine and the closing phenylalanine or tryptophan. The D gene is left open where the match is weak. Clone size is given for some rows only: seen once, a few or many times, or a class if the clone is expanded.

j_gene: TRBJ1-1
v_gene: TRBV5-5
d_gene: NA
abundance: NA
CDR3nt: TGTGCCAGCAGCTTCGACAGTAACACTGAAGCTTTCTTT
CDR3aa: CASSFDSNTEAFF

j_gene: TRBJ1-2
v_gene: TRBV28
d_gene: TRBD1
abundance: NA
CDR3nt: TGTGCCAGCAGTCCCGTTGACAGGGCCGCTCTAGCTAACTATGGCTACACCTTC
CDR3aa: CASSPVDRAALANYGYTF

j_gene: TRBJ2-5
v_gene: TRBV7-2
d_gene: TRBD2
abundance: NA
CDR3nt: TGTGCCAGCAGCTTAGGCGGGAGAGGGAGAGAGACCCAGTACTTC
CDR3aa: CASSLGGRGRETQYF

j_gene: TRBJ2-3
v_gene: TRBV7-6
d_gene: TRBD2
abundance: NA
CDR3nt: TGTGCCAGCAGCTCCGGGACTACCGGCGGTACGCAGTATTTT
CDR3aa: CASSSGTTGGTQYF

j_gene: TRBJ1-5
v_gene: TRBV4-1
d_gene: NA
abundance: few
CDR3nt: TGCGCCAGCAGCCAAGACTGGGGCAAGCCCCAGCATTTT
CDR3aa: CASSQDWGKPQHF

j_gene: TRBJ1-3
v_gene: TRBV30
d_gene: NA
abundance: NA
CDR3nt: TGTGCCTGGGGGGGGGACGGATTCTCTGGAAACACCATATATTTT
CDR3aa: CAWGGDGFSGNTIYF

j_gene: TRBJ1-2
v_gene: TRBV25-1
d_gene: TRBD1
abundance: NA
CDR3nt: TGTGCCAGCAGTAACGGACAGGGGCACTATGGCTACACCTTC
CDR3aa: CASSNGQGHYGYTF

j_gene: TRBJ1-4
v_gene: TRBV7-2
d_gene: NA
abundance: NA
CDR3nt: TGTGCCAGCAGCTTAGAGACGGTGACAGGACTGTTTTTT
CDR3aa: CASSLETVTGLFF

j_gene: TRBJ2-5
v_gene: TRBV5-6
d_gene: TRBD2
abundance: NA
CDR3nt: TGTGCCAGCAGTCGACCGGGACTAAAACAAGAGACCCAGTACTTC
CDR3aa: CASSRPGLKQETQYF

j_gene: TRBJ2-4
v_gene: TRBV7-9
d_gene: TRBD2
abundance: NA
CDR3nt: TGTGCCAGCACTTTCGGGGGGGCCGAAAACATTCAGTACTTC
CDR3aa: CASTFGGAENIQYF

j_gene: TRBJ1-3
v_gene: TRBV25-1
d_gene: TRBD1
abundance: NA
CDR3nt: TGTGCCAGCAGTGCGGGACAGGGGAGCCTCTCTGGAAACACCATATATTTT
CDR3aa: CASSAGQGSLSGNTIYF

j_gene: TRBJ2-3
v_gene: TRBV11-3
d_gene: TRBD2
abundance: NA
CDR3nt: TGTGCCAGCAGCCTAGCGGAGGGCTACACAGATACGCAGTATTTT
CDR3aa: CASSLAEGYTDTQYF

j_gene: TRBJ2-7
v_gene: TRBV18
d_gene: TRBD2
abundance: NA
CDR3nt: TGTGCCAGCTCACCGGCGGGGGGGACCTACGAGCAGTACTTC
CDR3aa: CASSPAGGTYEQYF

j_gene: TRBJ2-7
v_gene: TRBV19
d_gene: TRBD1
abundance: once
CDR3nt: TGTGCCAGTACCGAGCCAGGGGGCTACGAGCAGTACTTC
CDR3aa: CASTEPGGYEQYF

j_gene: TRBJ2-3
v_gene: TRBV6-5
d_gene: NA
abundance: few
CDR3nt: TGTGCCAGCAGCCGCCGGGGTTTGGATACAGATACGCAGTATTTT
CDR3aa: CASSRRGLDTDTQYF

j_gene: TRBJ2-1
v_gene: TRBV30
d_gene: NA
abundance: NA
CDR3nt: TGTGCCTGGAGTAATCAGGCAGGGTTCGGTGAGCAGTTCTTC
CDR3aa: CAWSNQAGFGEQFF

j_gene: TRBJ1-2
v_gene: TRBV2
d_gene: NA
abundance: NA
CDR3nt: TGTGCCAGCAGTGAAGCTACAGGGAGCCTTAACTATGGCTACACCTTC
CDR3aa: CASSEATGSLNYGYTF

j_gene: TRBJ2-1
v_gene: TRBV9
d_gene: TRBD2
abundance: NA
CDR3nt: TGTGCCAGCAGCGTATCGCGGGAGGGCAGAGAGCAGTTCTTC
CDR3aa: CASSVSREGREQFF

j_gene: TRBJ2-7
v_gene: TRBV10-3
d_gene: NA
abundance: NA
CDR3nt: TGTGCCATCAGTGAGTCAGGGGTCGGGTACGAGCAGTACTTC
CDR3aa: CAISESGVGYEQYF

j_gene: TRBJ1-1
v_gene: TRBV7-2
d_gene: NA
abundance: NA
CDR3nt: TGTGCCAGCAGCCCAACAGTCCAGAACACTGAAGCTTTCTTT
CDR3aa: CASSPTVQNTEAFF

j_gene: TRBJ1-3
v_gene: TRBV28
d_gene: NA
abundance: NA
CDR3nt: TGTGCCAGCCGGGGGGCAGTCCGCTCTGGAAACACCATATATTTT
CDR3aa: CASRGAVRSGNTIYF

j_gene: TRBJ1-2
v_gene: TRBV7-9
d_gene: NA
abundance: once
CDR3nt: TGTGCCAGCAGCTTAGATGACAGGACGCGCTATGGCTACACCTTC
CDR3aa: CASSLDDRTRYGYTF

j_gene: TRBJ1-2
v_gene: TRBV6-5
d_gene: TRBD1
abundance: NA
CDR3nt: TGTGCCAGCAGTTACTCGCGACAGGGAACTAATGGCTACACCTTC
CDR3aa: CASSYSRQGTNGYTF

j_gene: TRBJ2-7
v_gene: TRBV13
d_gene: NA
abundance: NA
CDR3nt: TGTGCCAGCAGCGGCGGGGCGCTCCACGGCCACTCCTACGAGCAGTACTTC
CDR3aa: CASSGGALHGHSYEQYF

j_gene: TRBJ1-4
v_gene: TRBV5-6
d_gene: NA
abundance: NA
CDR3nt: TGTGCCAGCAGCTCACAGGTTTTGGCAGGAAAACTGTTTTTT
CDR3aa: CASSSQVLAGKLFF

j_gene: TRBJ2-3
v_gene: TRBV14
d_gene: NA
abundance: NA
CDR3nt: TGTGCCAGCAGCCAACACTGGGGGCTAACCCAAGATACGCAGTATTTT
CDR3aa: CASSQHWGLTQDTQYF

j_gene: TRBJ2-1
v_gene: TRBV7-8
d_gene: NA
abundance: NA
CDR3nt: TGTGCCAGCAGACTTGCTATGAAAGCTGAGCAGTTCTTC
CDR3aa: CASRLAMKAEQFF

j_gene: TRBJ2-3
v_gene: TRBV11-2
d_gene: TRBD2
abundance: NA
CDR3nt: TGTGCCAGCAGCTTAGATTTCCGGACTAGCGGTTATACGCAGTATTTT
CDR3aa: CASSLDFRTSGYTQYF

j_gene: TRBJ2-3
v_gene: TRBV29-1
d_gene: TRBD1
abundance: NA
CDR3nt: TGCAGCATAAAGATGGGACAGGGTGAAACAGATACGCAGTATTTT
CDR3aa: CSIKMGQGETDTQYF

j_gene: TRBJ2-7
v_gene: TRBV28
d_gene: TRBD1
abundance: NA
CDR3nt: TGTGCCAGCAGTACGGGACAGGGCGTTAGGGAGTACTTC
CDR3aa: CASSTGQGVREYF

j_gene: TRBJ1-2
v_gene: TRBV5-1
d_gene: NA
abundance: NA
CDR3nt: TGCGCCAGCAGCTTGGCCGGGGGGCAGCAGTATGGCTACACCTTC
CDR3aa: CASSLAGGQQYGYTF

j_gene: TRBJ2-6
v_gene: TRBV7-8
d_gene: NA
abundance: few
CDR3nt: TGTGCCAGCAGCCTAAAGAGCTCTGGGGCCAACGTCCTGACTTTC
CDR3aa: CASSLKSSGANVLTF

j_gene: TRBJ2-7
v_gene: TRBV28
d_gene: TRBD1
abundance: NA
CDR3nt: TGTGCCAGCAGACCCAGACAGGGGGCTATATCCTACGAGCAGTACTTC
CDR3aa: CASRPRQGAISYEQYF

j_gene: TRBJ1-3
v_gene: TRBV29-1
d_gene: TRBD1
abundance: NA
CDR3nt: TGCAGCGTTGCCCCCAGGACAGGGGCTGGAAACACCATATATTTT
CDR3aa: CSVAPRTGAGNTIYF

j_gene: TRBJ1-2
v_gene: TRBV6-4
d_gene: TRBD1
abundance: NA
CDR3nt: TGTGCCAGCAGTGAAGGGACAGGGGGCGCATATGGCTACACCTTC
CDR3aa: CASSEGTGGAYGYTF

j_gene: TRBJ1-6
v_gene: TRBV28
d_gene: TRBD1
abundance: NA
CDR3nt: TGTGCCAGCAGTCCCGGGGACAGGACGGGCAATTCACCCCTCCACTTT
CDR3aa: CASSPGDRTGNSPLHF

j_gene: TRBJ2-7
v_gene: TRBV15
d_gene: TRBD2
abundance: NA
CDR3nt: TGTGCCACCAGCAGGGGGACTAGCGGTTCCTACGAGCAGTACTTC
CDR3aa: CATSRGTSGSYEQYF

j_gene: TRBJ1-2
v_gene: TRBV4-2
d_gene: TRBD1
abundance: NA
CDR3nt: TGTGCCAGCAGCTCTCGGACAGGGTCTGGCTATGGCTACACCTTC
CDR3aa: CASSSRTGSGYGYTF

j_gene: TRBJ2-7
v_gene: TRBV27
d_gene: TRBD1
abundance: NA
CDR3nt: TGTGCCAGCAGTTTAAGGGGGACAGGGAATATTAAGCAGTACTTC
CDR3aa: CASSLRGTGNIKQYF

j_gene: TRBJ2-5
v_gene: TRBV6-5
d_gene: NA
abundance: NA
CDR3nt: TGTGCCAGCAGACCCTTCTCGGTCGAGACCCAGTACTTC
CDR3aa: CASRPFSVETQYF

j_gene: TRBJ2-3
v_gene: TRBV5-1
d_gene: TRBD2
abundance: NA
CDR3nt: TGCGCCAGCAGCCCGGGACTAGCGGACACAGATACGCAGTATTTT
CDR3aa: CASSPGLADTDTQYF

j_gene: TRBJ2-5
v_gene: TRBV6-5
d_gene: TRBD1
abundance: NA
CDR3nt: TGTGCCAGCACCCTGTTGACAGGGGCAGAGACCCAGTACTTC
CDR3aa: CASTLLTGAETQYF